This T cell receptor beta chain came from a study of graft-versus-host responses after intestinal transplantation. Points on this clone: Its matching antigen is unknown.

CDR1 and CDR2 (germline): MDHEN, SYDVKM. CDR3 size: 16 residues. V gave up 4 bases and J gave up 1 base, with 15 bases separating them. Sequencing was performed with immunoSEQ multiplex PCR; in TCRdb, only in-frame clones are kept and a portion is missing. The sample yields 150,000 or so clones, approximately 91% seen once. The rearrangement uses TRBV28 and TRBJ2-3; the D gene is possibly TRBD2 (6 bases). The origin of this receptor is a human donor who received an intestinal transplant. Sequencing was performed on unstimulated CD4+ T cells sorted from spleen or lymph node cells, taken before intestinal transplant. The CDR3: CASSYRLGLGTDTQYF. CDR3 bases: TGTGCCAGCAGTTACAGACTAGGTTTAGGCACAGATACGCAGTATTTT.